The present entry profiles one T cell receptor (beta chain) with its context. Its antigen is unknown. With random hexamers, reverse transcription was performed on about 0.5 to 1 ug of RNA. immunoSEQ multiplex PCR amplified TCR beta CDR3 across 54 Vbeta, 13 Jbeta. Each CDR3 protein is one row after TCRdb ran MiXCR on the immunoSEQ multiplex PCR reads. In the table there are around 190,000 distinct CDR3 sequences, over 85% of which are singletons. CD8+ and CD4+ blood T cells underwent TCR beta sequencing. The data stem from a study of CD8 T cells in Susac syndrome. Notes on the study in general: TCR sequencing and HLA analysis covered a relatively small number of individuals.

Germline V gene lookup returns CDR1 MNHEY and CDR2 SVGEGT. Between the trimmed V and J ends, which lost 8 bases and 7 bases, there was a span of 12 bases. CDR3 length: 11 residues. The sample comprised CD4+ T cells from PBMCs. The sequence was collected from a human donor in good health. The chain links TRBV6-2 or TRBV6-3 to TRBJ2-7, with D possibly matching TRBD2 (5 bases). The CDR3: CASAHSGEQYF. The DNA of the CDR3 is TGTGCCAGCGCCCACTCGGGGGAGCAGTACTTC.